A selection of T cell receptor beta chains follows, all from one sample in a study of T cell responses to AZD1222 COVID-19 vaccine. Generated by immunoSEQ multiplex PCR, the TCRdb table keeps only in-frame clones and is missing some. The sample has 100,000 to 130,000 clones; more than 70% are singletons. Material: peripheral blood, obtained on day 0 of MenACWY control vaccination. The receptors shown here come from an adult in good health. The CDR3 runs from the conserved cysteine through the conserved F or W. A D gene is named only where the DNA matches it firmly. Clone size is given for some rows only: seen once, a few or many times, or a class if the clone is expanded.

d_gene: NA; v_gene: TRBV18; j_gene: TRBJ1-1; abundance: once; CDR3nt: TGTGCCAGCTCACCACCGAGGGGGTCGGACACTGAAGCTTTCTTT; CDR3aa: CASSPPRGSDTEAFF
d_gene: TRBD1; v_gene: TRBV7-2; j_gene: TRBJ2-7; abundance: NA; CDR3nt: TGTGCCAGCAGCTTACCCAGGGGGCGCGTTTACGAGCAGTACTTC; CDR3aa: CASSLPRGRVYEQYF
d_gene: TRBD1; v_gene: TRBV19; j_gene: TRBJ1-3; abundance: NA; CDR3nt: TGTGCCAGTAGGAGGGACAGCTCTTCTGGAAACACCATATATTTT; CDR3aa: CASRRDSSSGNTIYF
d_gene: TRBD2; v_gene: TRBV5-6; j_gene: TRBJ2-3; abundance: NA; CDR3nt: TGTGCCAGCAGCTACCGGACTAGCGGGGACCCTTTCACAGATACGCAGTATTTT; CDR3aa: CASSYRTSGDPFTDTQYF
d_gene: NA; v_gene: TRBV7-2; j_gene: TRBJ1-4; abundance: NA; CDR3nt: TGTGCCAGCAGCCCTCAGATGGACCGGAATGAAAAACTGTTTTTT; CDR3aa: CASSPQMDRNEKLFF
d_gene: NA; v_gene: TRBV5-1; j_gene: TRBJ1-1; abundance: NA; CDR3nt: TGCGCCAGCAGCTCCCAGGGGAACACTGAAGCTTTCTTT; CDR3aa: CASSSQGNTEAFF
d_gene: NA; v_gene: TRBV19; j_gene: TRBJ1-4; abundance: NA; CDR3nt: TGTGCCAGTAGCGCCTCGGGAGGCGTTGCAACTAATGAAAAACTGTTTTTT; CDR3aa: CASSASGGVATNEKLFF
d_gene: TRBD1; v_gene: TRBV5-1; j_gene: TRBJ1-2; abundance: NA; CDR3nt: TGCGCCAGCAGCTTGCAGGGGGCTAACTATGGCTACACCTTC; CDR3aa: CASSLQGANYGYTF
d_gene: NA; v_gene: TRBV11-2; j_gene: TRBJ1-1; abundance: NA; CDR3nt: TGTGCCAGCAGCCTCTGGACGAGGAACACTGAAGCTTTCTTT; CDR3aa: CASSLWTRNTEAFF
d_gene: NA; v_gene: TRBV2; j_gene: TRBJ1-1; abundance: NA; CDR3nt: TGTGCCAGCAGTGAACAGTCAAACACTGAAGCTTTCTTT; CDR3aa: CASSEQSNTEAFF
d_gene: TRBD1; v_gene: TRBV7-2; j_gene: TRBJ2-5; abundance: NA; CDR3nt: TGTGCCAGCAGCTGGGGACAGGGTGGGCAGACCCAGTACTTC; CDR3aa: CASSWGQGGQTQYF
d_gene: TRBD2; v_gene: TRBV6-5; j_gene: TRBJ2-7; abundance: NA; CDR3nt: TGTGCCAGCAGTTACGCTCTCGGGGGGATCCACGAGCAGTACTTC; CDR3aa: CASSYALGGIHEQYF
d_gene: TRBD1; v_gene: TRBV4-1; j_gene: TRBJ2-7; abundance: NA; CDR3nt: TGCGCCAGCAGCCAAAACCACCCCGGGACAGGGGCCCAGGGGGAGCAGTACTTC; CDR3aa: CASSQNHPGTGAQGEQYF
d_gene: TRBD2; v_gene: TRBV30; j_gene: TRBJ2-4; abundance: NA; CDR3nt: TGTGCCTGGAGTGTACCGGCGGGGGGGCGAGACGGCATTCAGTACTTC; CDR3aa: CAWSVPAGGRDGIQYF
d_gene: NA; v_gene: TRBV2; j_gene: TRBJ1-5; abundance: NA; CDR3nt: TGTGCCAGCAGTGACTCGGCAGGGTTTCAGCCCCAGCATTTT; CDR3aa: CASSDSAGFQPQHF
d_gene: NA; v_gene: TRBV6-5; j_gene: TRBJ1-2; abundance: NA; CDR3nt: TGTGCCAGCAGGCGCGGGCAGGGCGCTAAGGGGGGCTACACCTTC; CDR3aa: CASRRGQGAKGGYTF
d_gene: TRBD1; v_gene: TRBV27; j_gene: TRBJ2-5; abundance: NA; CDR3nt: TGTGCCAGCAGGAGGGACAGGAGGTTTTGGGAGACCCAGTACTTC; CDR3aa: CASRRDRRFWETQYF